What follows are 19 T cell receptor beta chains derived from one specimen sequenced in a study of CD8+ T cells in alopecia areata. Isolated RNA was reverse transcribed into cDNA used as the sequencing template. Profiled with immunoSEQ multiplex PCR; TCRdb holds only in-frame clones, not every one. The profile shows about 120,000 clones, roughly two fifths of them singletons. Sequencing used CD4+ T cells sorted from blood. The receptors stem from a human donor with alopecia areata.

CDR3 protein: CASSTSSPGNEQFF. As DNA, the CDR3 is TGTGCCAGCAGCACTTCATCACCGGGCAATGAGCAGTTCTTC. The chain has TRBV2 and TRBJ2-1; D gene unclear. The length of the CDR3 is 14 residues. CDR1 and CDR2 from the germline V gene are SNHLY and FYNNEI. Trimming left V 6 bases short and J 6 bases short, with 15 bases between.

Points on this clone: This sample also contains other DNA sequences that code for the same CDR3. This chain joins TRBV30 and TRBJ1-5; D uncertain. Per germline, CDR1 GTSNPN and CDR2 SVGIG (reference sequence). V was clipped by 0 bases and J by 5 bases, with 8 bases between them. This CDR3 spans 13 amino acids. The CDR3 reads CAWSVGRDQPQHF. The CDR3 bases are TGTGCCTGGAGTGTAGGACGGGATCAGCCCCAGCATTTT.

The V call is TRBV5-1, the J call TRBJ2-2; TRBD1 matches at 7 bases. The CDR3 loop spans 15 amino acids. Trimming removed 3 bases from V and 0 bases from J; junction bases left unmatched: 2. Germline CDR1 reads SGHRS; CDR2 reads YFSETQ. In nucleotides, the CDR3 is TGCGCCAGCAGCTCGGGACAGACGAACACCGGGGAGCTGTTTTTT. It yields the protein CASSSGQTNTGELFF.

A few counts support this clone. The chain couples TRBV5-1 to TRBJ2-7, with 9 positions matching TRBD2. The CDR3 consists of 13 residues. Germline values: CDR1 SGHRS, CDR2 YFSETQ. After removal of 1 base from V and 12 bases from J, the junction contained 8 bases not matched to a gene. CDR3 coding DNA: TGCGCCAGCAGCTTGCCACTAGAGCGGGAGGTGTACTTC. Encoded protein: CASSLPLEREVYF.

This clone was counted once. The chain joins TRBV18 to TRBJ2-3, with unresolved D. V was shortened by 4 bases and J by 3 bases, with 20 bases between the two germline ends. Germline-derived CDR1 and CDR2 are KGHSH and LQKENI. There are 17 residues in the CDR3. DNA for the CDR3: TGTGCCAGCTCACTCGACCGTCACGGATCCTTAACAGATACGCAGTATTTT. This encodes CASSLDRHGSLTDTQYF.

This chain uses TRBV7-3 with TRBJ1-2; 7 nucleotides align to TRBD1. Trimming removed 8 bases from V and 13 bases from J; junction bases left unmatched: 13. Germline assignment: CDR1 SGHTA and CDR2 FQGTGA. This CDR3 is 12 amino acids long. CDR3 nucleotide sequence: TGTGCCAGCGGCAACGCGACAGGGCGCTCCACCTTC. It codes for CASGNATGRSTF.

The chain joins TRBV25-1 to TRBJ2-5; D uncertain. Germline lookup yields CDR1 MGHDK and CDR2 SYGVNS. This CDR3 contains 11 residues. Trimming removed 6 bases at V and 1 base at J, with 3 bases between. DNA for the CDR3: TGTGCCAGCAGGGTCCAAGAGACCCAGTACTTC. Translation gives CASRVQETQYF.

This chain's CDR3 is CASSVEGGPIYEQYF. CDR3 sequence (DNA): TGTGCCAGCAGCGTAGAAGGGGGCCCGATATACGAGCAGTACTTC. The rearrangement links TRBV9 to TRBJ2-7; TRBD1 matches at 7 bases. CDR1 and CDR2 from the germline V gene are SGDLS and YYNGEE. This CDR3 is 15 amino acids long. The V gene end was trimmed by 0 bases and the J gene end by 4 bases; junction bases not matched to a gene: 7.

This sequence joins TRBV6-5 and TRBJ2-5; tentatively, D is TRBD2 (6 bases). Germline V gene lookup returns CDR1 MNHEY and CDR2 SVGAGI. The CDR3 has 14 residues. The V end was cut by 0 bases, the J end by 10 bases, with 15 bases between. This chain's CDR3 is CASSYSGQGGNQYF. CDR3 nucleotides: TGTGCCAGCAGTTACTCGGGGCAGGGAGGAAACCAGTACTTC.

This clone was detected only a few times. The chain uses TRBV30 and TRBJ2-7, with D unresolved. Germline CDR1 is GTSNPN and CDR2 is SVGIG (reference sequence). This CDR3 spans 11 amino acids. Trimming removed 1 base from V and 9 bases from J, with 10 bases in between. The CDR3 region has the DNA TGTGCCTGGAGTGAGGGTTTCGGGCAGTACTTC. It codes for CAWSEGFGQYF.

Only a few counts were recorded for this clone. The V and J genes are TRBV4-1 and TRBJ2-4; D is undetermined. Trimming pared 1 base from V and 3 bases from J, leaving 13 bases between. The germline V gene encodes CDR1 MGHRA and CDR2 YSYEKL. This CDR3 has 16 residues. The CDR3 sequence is CASSQGSGSGKNIQYF. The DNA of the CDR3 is TGCGCCAGCAGCCAAGGTTCAGGCTCGGGCAAAAACATTCAGTACTTC.

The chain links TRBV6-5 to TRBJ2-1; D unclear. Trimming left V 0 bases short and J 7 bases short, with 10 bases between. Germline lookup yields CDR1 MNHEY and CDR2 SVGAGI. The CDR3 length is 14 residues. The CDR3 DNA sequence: TGTGCCAGCAGTTACTCAGAATTGGGGAATGAGCAGTTCTTC. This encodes CASSYSELGNEQFF.

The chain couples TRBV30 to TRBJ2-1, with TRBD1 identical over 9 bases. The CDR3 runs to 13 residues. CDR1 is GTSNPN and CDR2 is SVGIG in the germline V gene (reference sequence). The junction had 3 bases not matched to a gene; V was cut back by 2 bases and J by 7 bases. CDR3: CAWSRTGDNEQFF. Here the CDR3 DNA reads TGTGCCTGGAGTCGGACAGGGGATAATGAGCAGTTCTTC.

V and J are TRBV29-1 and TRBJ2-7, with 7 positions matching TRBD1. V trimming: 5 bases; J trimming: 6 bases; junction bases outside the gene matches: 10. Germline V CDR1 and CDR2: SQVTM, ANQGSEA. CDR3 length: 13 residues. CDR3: CSVTQTGHGEQYF. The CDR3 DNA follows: TGCAGCGTTACCCAGACAGGGCACGGCGAGCAGTACTTC.

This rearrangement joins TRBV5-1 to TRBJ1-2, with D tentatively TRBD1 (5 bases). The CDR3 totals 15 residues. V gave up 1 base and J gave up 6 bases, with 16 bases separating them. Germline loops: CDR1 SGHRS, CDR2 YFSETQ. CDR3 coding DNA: TGCGCCAGCAGCTTGTCCGGGACCGCTTTTGATGGCTACACCTTC. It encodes CASSLSGTAFDGYTF.

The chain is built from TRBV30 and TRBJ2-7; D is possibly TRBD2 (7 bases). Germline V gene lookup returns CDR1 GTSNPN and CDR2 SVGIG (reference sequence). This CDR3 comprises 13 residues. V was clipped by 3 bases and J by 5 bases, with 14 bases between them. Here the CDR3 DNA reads TGTGCCTGGAGAGGGGGAGGGCCCCACGAGCAGTACTTC. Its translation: CAWRGGGPHEQYF.

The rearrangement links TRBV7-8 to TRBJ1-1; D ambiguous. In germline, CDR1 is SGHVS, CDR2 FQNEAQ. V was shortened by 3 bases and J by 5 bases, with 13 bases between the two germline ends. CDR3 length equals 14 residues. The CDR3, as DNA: TGTGCCAGCAGCTTGCGCCATTTGGGAACTGAAGCTTTCTTT. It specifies CASSLRHLGTEAFF.

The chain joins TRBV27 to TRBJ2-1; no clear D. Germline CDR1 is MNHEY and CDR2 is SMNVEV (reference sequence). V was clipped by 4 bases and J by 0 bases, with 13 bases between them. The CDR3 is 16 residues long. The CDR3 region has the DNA TGTGCCAGCAGTTCTCCGACAAGGAGCTCCTACAATGAGCAGTTCTTC. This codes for CASSSPTRSSYNEQFF.

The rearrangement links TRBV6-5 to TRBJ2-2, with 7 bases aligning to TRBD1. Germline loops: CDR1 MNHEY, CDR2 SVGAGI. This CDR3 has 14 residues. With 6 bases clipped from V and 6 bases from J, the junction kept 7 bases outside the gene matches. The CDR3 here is CASRKPTGAGELFF. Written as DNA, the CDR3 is TGTGCCAGCAGAAAACCTACAGGGGCCGGGGAGCTGTTTTTT.